The 28 T cell receptor beta chains given below trace back to one sample, sequenced in a study of cytomegalovirus exposure and HLA in healthy donors (dated by TCRdb to about 2017). The receptor library was made with the immunoSEQ multiplex PCR assay. For the multiplex PCR, a mixture combining 60 forward primers for TCR Vbeta segments and 13 reverse primers for TCR Jbeta segments was used. TCRdb stores this immuneACCESS table with in-frame sequences only. Part of the clones is absent; in the studies checked, under half of the shortfall reflects unresolved V genes, and no reason is known for the rest. The sample table shows 150,000 to 200,000 clones, and roughly 85% are seen once. The ten largest account for about 1.3% of the sample. Sample: PBMCs. The receptor source for this set is a man between 25 and 39 years old in good health and CMV-seronegative.

V and J are TRBV19 and TRBJ2-2; 10 positions agree with TRBD1. V dropped 4 bases and J dropped 7; count of bases not matched to a gene: 6. Per the germline V gene, CDR1 is LNHDA and CDR2 is SQIVND (reference sequence). The CDR3 length is 15 residues. The CDR3 DNA is TGTGCCAGTAGTAGAAGACAGGGGGCAATCGGGGAGCTGTTTTTT. Protein sequence: CASSRRQGAIGELFF. The variable domain in full, with the rest retrieved from reference TRBV19 and TRBJ2-2, is DGGITQSPKYLFRKEGQNVTLSCEQNLNHDAMYWYRQDPGQGLRLIYYSQIVNDFQKGDIAEGYSVSREKKESFPLTVTSAQKNPTAFYLCASSRRQGAIGELFFGEGSRLTVL.

This clone was recorded only once. This chain joins TRBV10-3 and TRBJ2-2; weak D call: TRBD2 (6 bases). The germline gives CDR1 ENHRY, CDR2 SYGVKD. The V gene lost 7 bases and the J gene lost 0 bases, with 12 bases spanning the gap. The CDR3 spans 15 residues. CDR3 sequence: CAINTGTPNTGELFF. Here the CDR3 DNA reads TGTGCCATCAACACCGGGACTCCGAACACCGGGGAGCTGTTTTTT.

The gene calls are TRBV30 and TRBJ1-5; a possible D gene is TRBD1 (5 bases). The CDR3 covers 13 residues. Germline lookup yields CDR1 GTSNPN and CDR2 SVGIG (reference sequence). With 5 bases removed from V and 3 bases from J, the gap between germline ends came to 11 bases. CDR3 DNA sequence: TGTGCCTGGGCTGTACAGGACAATCAGCCCCAGCATTTT. Its translation is CAWAVQDNQPQHF. The full variable domain, with the rest looked up from reference TRBV30 and TRBJ1-5, is SQTIHQWPATLVQPVGSPLSLECTVEGTSNPNLYWYRQAAGRGLQLLFYSVGIGQISSEVPQNLSASRPQDRQFILSSKKLLLSDSGFYLCAWAVQDNQPQHFGDGTRLSIL.

The chain uses TRBV6-6 and TRBJ2-5; a possible D gene is TRBD1 (7 bases). The J call may not be correct, given that the DNA end is closer to TRBJ2-7. This CDR3 has 14 residues. The germline gives CDR1 MNHNY, CDR2 SVGAGI (reference sequence). Here the CDR3 DNA reads TGTGCCAGCAGTAGCCAGGGGGGCCGGTACGAGCAGTACTTC. It is translated as CASSSQGGRYEQYF.

The chain combines TRBV15 with TRBJ1-5, with TRBD1 matching over 12 bases. The CDR3 consists of 17 residues. CDR1 LNHNV and CDR2 YYDKDF come from the germline V gene (reference sequence). V shed 3 bases and J 5 bases; nucleotides not matched to a gene: 8. CDR3 bases: TGTGCCACCAGCAGGTTTCCCGGGACAGGGGGCTATCAGCCCCAGCATTTT. Its translation is CATSRFPGTGGYQPQHF.

This clone has a handful of counts. V usage is TRBV6-5 and J usage is TRBJ1-6; D gene uncertain. V lost 0 bases to trimming and J lost 8 bases, with 11 bases between them. Germline CDR1 reads MNHEY; CDR2 reads SVGAGI. This CDR3 spans 15 amino acids. CDR3: CASSYSISRDSPLHF. The CDR3 DNA follows: TGTGCCAGCAGTTACTCGATTAGTCGGGATTCACCCCTCCACTTT.

The chain couples TRBV7-9 to TRBJ1-2, with 7 bases matching TRBD1. The J segment lost 0 bases and the V segment lost 6 bases, leaving 1 base of the junction unmatched. Germline V CDR1 and CDR2: SEHNR, FQNEAQ (reference sequence). The CDR3 runs to 13 residues. CDR3 coding DNA: TGTGCCAGCAGACAGGGGCCTAACTATGGCTACACCTTC. Protein sequence: CASRQGPNYGYTF.

The chain has TRBV5-1 and TRBJ2-5; the match to TRBD2 covers 11 bases. Germline V gives CDR1 SGHRS, CDR2 YFSETQ. Germline trimming cut 4 bases from V and 1 base from J; bases unmatched to any gene: 6. The CDR3 sequence is 16 residues long. CDR3 residues: CASSLAGTSGQETQYF. CDR3 sequence (DNA): TGCGCCAGCAGCCTTGCCGGGACTAGCGGCCAAGAGACCCAGTACTTC.

This chain joins TRBV10-3 and TRBJ1-3, with a weak D call TRBD1 (6 bases). The CDR3 covers 14 residues. V lost 2 bases to trimming and J lost 3 bases, with 8 bases between them. Germline V CDR1 and CDR2: ENHRY, SYGVKD. CDR3 in amino acids: CAISEAGDGNTIYF. The CDR3 bases are TGTGCCATCAGTGAGGCAGGGGATGGAAACACCATATATTTT.

The V call is TRBV2, the J call TRBJ2-1, with 9 bases lining up with TRBD2. Germline lookup yields CDR1 SNHLY and CDR2 FYNNEI. With 6 bases clipped from V and 9 bases from J, the junction kept 9 bases outside the gene matches. There are 14 residues in the CDR3. The CDR3 DNA reads TGTGCCAGCAGATCGGGCGGGGGGGCCGGTGAGCAGTTCTTC. Translated, it gives CASRSGGGAGEQFF.

This rearrangement joins TRBV6-5 to TRBJ2-5; the match to TRBD1 covers 9 bases. The J call may be incorrect, as the DNA end agrees better with TRBJ2-7. Germline lookup yields CDR1 MNHEY and CDR2 SVGAGI. The CDR3 contains 15 residues. The CDR3 sequence is CASSYTRDRAYEQYF. The CDR3 bases are TGTGCCAGCAGTTACACCCGGGACAGGGCCTACGAGCAGTACTTC.

The V call is TRBV5-1, the J call TRBJ2-7, with 11 nucleotides matching TRBD2. The CDR3 consists of 18 residues. Germline lookup yields CDR1 SGHRS and CDR2 YFSETQ. V shed 2 bases and J 1 base; nucleotides not matched to a gene: 11. This chain's CDR3 is CASSFAPGLAGQSYEQYF. The CDR3 nucleotides read TGCGCCAGCAGCTTCGCCCCTGGACTAGCGGGCCAATCCTACGAGCAGTACTTC.

This clone was detected a few times. The CDR3 nucleotides are TGTGCCAGCAGTTTGCGCGAGAACTACGAGCAGTACTTC. Encoded protein: CASSLRENYEQYF. The chain uses TRBV27 and TRBJ2-7; no reliable D call. This CDR3 spans 13 amino acids. Germline V CDR1 and CDR2: MNHEY, SMNVEV (reference sequence). Trimming took off 3 bases at V and 3 bases at J, with 9 bases between the two ends.

The V gene is TRBV5-1, the J gene TRBJ1-3; D is uncertain. Germline lookup yields CDR1 SGHRS and CDR2 YFSETQ. This CDR3 is 11 amino acids long. V lost 4 bases to trimming and J lost 4 bases, with 3 bases between them. The CDR3 DNA follows: TGCGCCAGCAGCGGCGGAAACACCATATATTTT. Protein sequence: CASSGGNTIYF.

Here the CDR3 reads CASSGQGTYQETQYF. DNA for the CDR3: TGTGCCAGCAGCGGACAGGGCACGTACCAAGAGACCCAGTACTTC. V gene TRBV2 combines with J gene TRBJ2-5; 8 positions agree with TRBD1. CDR3 length: 15 residues. The germline V gene encodes CDR1 SNHLY and CDR2 FYNNEI. Trimming removed 6 bases from V and 0 bases from J; junction bases left unmatched: 6.

This clone was observed a few times. The chain employs TRBV7-2 and TRBJ1-5; TRBD1 matches at 7 bases. This CDR3 is 15 amino acids long. The trim removed 5 bases at V and 5 bases at J, leaving 9 bases unmatched. The germline CDR1 and CDR2 sequences are SGHTA and FQGNSA. The CDR3, as DNA: TGTGCCAGCAGCGGGGGTGGGACAGATTATCAGCCCCAGCATTTT. Its translation: CASSGGGTDYQPQHF.

V is TRBV9 and J is TRBJ2-3; weak D call: TRBD2 (6 bases). V dropped 1 base and J dropped 3 bases, with 12 bases sitting between them. The germline V gene encodes CDR1 SGDLS and CDR2 YYNGEE. The CDR3 totals 15 residues. The CDR3 protein is CASSVRSGGTDTQYF. CDR3 in DNA: TGTGCCAGCAGCGTACGCAGTGGAGGGACAGATACGCAGTATTTT.

The chain recombines TRBV14 with TRBJ2-7; 8 positions match TRBD1. The germline V gene has CDR1 SGHDN and CDR2 FVKESK. CDR3 length: 13 amino acids. Losses at the gene ends were 4 bases for V and 13 bases for J; bases not matched to a gene: 12. The CDR3 loop reads CASSLEIGTGAYF. CDR3 nucleotides: TGTGCCAGCAGCCTAGAAATCGGGACAGGTGCCTACTTC.

V is TRBV7-2 and J is TRBJ2-5; D might be TRBD1 (6 bases). CDR3 length equals 14 residues. V was pared by 1 base and J by 5 bases, with 11 bases between. Germline CDR1 reads SGHTA; CDR2 reads FQGNSA. CDR3 DNA sequence: TGTGCCAGCAGCTTAGGGTGGGGGCTGGAGACCCAGTACTTC. This gives the protein CASSLGWGLETQYF.

The chain joins TRBV4-3 to TRBJ2-5; 7 bases line up with TRBD2. The V gene's germline CDR1 is LGHNA and CDR2 YSLEER. CDR3 size: 17 residues. The trim removed 1 base at V and 0 bases at J, leaving 8 bases unmatched. CDR3 protein: CASSQGNLAGDQETQYF. CDR3 DNA: TGCGCCAGCAGCCAAGGAAACTTGGCGGGGGACCAAGAGACCCAGTACTTC.

This clone was seen a few times. V and J are TRBV18 and TRBJ1-5; 10 positions match TRBD1. The CDR3 totals 15 residues. Germline CDR1 and CDR2: KGHSH and LQKENI. V was pared by 3 bases and J by 7 bases, with 6 bases of the junction left unmatched. CDR3 protein: CASSPQDRGGQPQHF. In DNA, the CDR3 is TGTGCCAGCTCACCGCAGGACAGGGGGGGGCAGCCCCAGCATTTT.

The gene calls are TRBV4-1 and TRBJ2-5; 7 bases match TRBD2. CDR1 is MGHRA, CDR2 YSYEKL, per germline. With 4 bases clipped from V and 2 bases from J, the junction kept 4 bases outside the gene matches. The CDR3 runs 14 residues. The CDR3 DNA reads as TGCGCCAGCAGCCCCAGGGAGGGGCAAGAGACCCAGTACTTC. Translating it yields CASSPREGQETQYF.

This sequence joins TRBV10-1 and TRBJ2-7, with D possibly TRBD1 on 6 matching bases. Trimming removed 8 bases at V and 2 bases at J, with 13 bases between. CDR3 length equals 13 residues. Germline loops: CDR1 WNHNN, CDR2 SYGVQD (reference sequence). This CDR3 is CASGPGHTYEQYF. CDR3 DNA: TGCGCCAGCGGACCGGGACATACCTACGAGCAGTACTTC.

J is TRBJ1-3 and V is TRBV5-1; D remains unclear. The length of the CDR3 is 15 residues. Germline loops: CDR1 SGHRS, CDR2 YFSETQ. V was trimmed by 0 bases and J by 0 bases, leaving 7 bases between them. CDR3 in DNA: TGCGCCAGCAGCTTGGGGCCCCACTCTGGAAACACCATATATTTT. Its translation: CASSLGPHSGNTIYF.

The CDR3 region is CAWRRSPGETQYF. CDR3 coding DNA: TGTGCCTGGAGAAGGAGCCCAGGGGAGACCCAGTACTTC. J is TRBJ2-5 and V is TRBV30; D perhaps matches TRBD1 (5 bases). The germline V gene encodes CDR1 GTSNPN and CDR2 SVGIG (reference sequence). This CDR3 comprises 13 residues. V lost 3 bases and J 5 bases, leaving 13 bases between the germline ends.

V gene TRBV19 combines with J gene TRBJ2-5; TRBD2 might be the D (5 bases). The CDR3 loop spans 12 amino acids. Germline CDR1 reads LNHDA; CDR2 reads SQIVND (reference sequence). Between the trimmed V and J ends, which lost 3 bases and 4 bases, there was a span of 6 bases. For the CDR3, the DNA is TGTGCCAGTAGTATCGCGGGAGAGACCCAGTACTTC. As protein: CASSIAGETQYF. The full variable domain, rest sourced from reference TRBV19 and TRBJ2-5, is DGGITQSPKYLFRKEGQNVTLSCEQNLNHDAMYWYRQDPGQGLRLIYYSQIVNDFQKGDIAEGYSVSREKKESFPLTVTSAQKNPTAFYLCASSIAGETQYFGPGTRLLVL.

On this clone: The sample holds other DNA sequences that translate to the same CDR3. The chain has TRBV7-2 and TRBJ2-3; 11 nucleotides match TRBD2. J lost 1 base, V lost 2 bases, and 2 bases had no gene match. The CDR3 runs to 16 residues. The germline CDR1 and CDR2 sequences are SGHTA and FQGNSA. CDR3 coding DNA: TGTGCCAGCAGCTTATTACTAGCGGGGGGCACAGATACGCAGTATTTT. Protein sequence: CASSLLLAGGTDTQYF.

This sequence joins TRBV30 and TRBJ1-1, with unresolved D. Trimming stripped 4 bases from V and 4 bases from J, with 10 bases between. CDR1 and CDR2 from the germline V gene are GTSNPN and SVGIG (reference sequence). This CDR3 is 12 amino acids long. CDR3 nucleotide sequence: TGTGCCTGGACCTTTTTTAGCACTGAAGCTTTCTTT. It encodes CAWTFFSTEAFF. Based on the CDR3 plus reference TRBV30 and TRBJ1-1, the full variable domain is SQTIHQWPATLVQPVGSPLSLECTVEGTSNPNLYWYRQAAGRGLQLLFYSVGIGQISSEVPQNLSASRPQDRQFILSSKKLLLSDSGFYLCAWTFFSTEAFFGQGTRLTVV.